Each of the 8 T cell receptor beta chains below was sequenced from the same sample in a study of T-cell reconstitution after alpha-beta-depleted transplantation in children. This sample's TCRbeta library carried unique molecular identifier barcodes. A single record per CDR3 protein comes from TCRdb applying MiXCR to the PCR reads. The sample consists of 240,000 or so distinct CDR3 sequences, roughly 8% of them appearing once. The specimen comprised PBMCs, mostly from graft donor cells, sampled 180 days after TCRalphabeta/CD19-depleted stem cell transplant. The receptors were sampled from a male patient younger than 18 who had a stem cell transplant for acute lymphoblastic leukemia, so the T cells may come from the graft donor.

Many counts were recorded for this clonotype. The chain carries TRBV21-1 and TRBJ2-4; the listed D gene, TRBD1, was not tested against the DNA. TRBV21-1 is assigned pseudogene status. The CDR3 has 15 residues. The CDR3 nucleotides read TGTGCCAGCAGCAATCGGACAGACGTCCTTGACATTCAGTACTTC. Its protein product is CASSNRTDVLDIQYF.

This sequence joins TRBV5-1 and TRBJ2-3; 9 nucleotides match TRBD1. The germline V gene encodes CDR1 SGHRS and CDR2 YFSETQ. This CDR3 is 16 amino acids long. With 3 bases clipped from V and 4 bases from J, the junction kept 9 bases outside the gene matches. For the CDR3, the DNA is TGCGCCAGCAGCTCTGCCGGGACAGGGTCTGCAGATACGCAGTATTTT. This encodes CASSSAGTGSADTQYF.

This clonotype was seen ten or more times. The V and J genes are TRBV10-3 and TRBJ2-5; 7 positions agree with TRBD2. Trimming removed 4 bases from V and 5 bases from J; junction bases left unmatched: 13. Looked up from germline, CDR1 is ENHRY and CDR2 is SYGVKD. This CDR3 spans 16 amino acids. The CDR3 coding sequence is TGTGCCATCAGTGGCGGGAGCAGTTTGGAGGGGGAGACCCAGTACTTC. Its translation is CAISGGSSLEGETQYF.

This clonotype was seen at least ten times. This chain uses TRBV18 with TRBJ2-5; D assignment may be TRBD1 or TRBD2 (5 bases each). Germline V gene lookup returns CDR1 KGHSH and CDR2 LQKENI. With 3 bases removed from V and 2 bases from J, the gap between germline ends came to 19 bases. There are 17 residues in the CDR3. The CDR3 DNA follows: TGTGCCAGCTCACCTTTGGGACCCCGAAATAGTCAAGAGACCCAGTACTTC. It codes for CASSPLGPRNSQETQYF.

This clonotype has at least ten counts. The chain joins TRBV6-5 to TRBJ2-5; D call uncertain. Germline V gene lookup returns CDR1 MNHEY and CDR2 SVGAGI. The V gene lost 0 bases and the J gene lost 5 bases, with 13 bases spanning the gap. The CDR3 extends over 15 amino acids. In DNA form, the CDR3 reads TGTGCCAGCAGTTACTCAGGAGACAAAGGGGAGACCCAGTACTTC. It specifies CASSYSGDKGETQYF.

In its sample, this clonotype was seen many times. The CDR3 reads CASSLTSGRLTDTQYF. In DNA form, the CDR3 reads TGTGCCAGCAGCTTGACATCGGGACGGCTCACAGATACGCAGTATTTT. The chain employs TRBV7-3 and TRBJ2-3; D may correspond to TRBD1 or TRBD2 (5 bases each). CDR1 SGHTA and CDR2 FQGTGA come from the germline V gene. The CDR3 length is 16 residues. Trimming cost V 3 bases and J 2 bases, with 15 bases left between them.

This clonotype showed up many times. The chain joins TRBV7-6 to TRBJ1-1; D uncertain. Germline assignment: CDR1 SGHVS and CDR2 FNYEAQ. V shed 3 bases and J shed 1 base, with 9 bases lying between them. This CDR3 has 14 residues. In nucleotides, the CDR3 is TGTGCCAGCAGCTTGGGCAGACAGAACACTGAAGCTTTCTTT. The encoded protein is CASSLGRQNTEAFF. The full variable domain, its missing parts supplied by reference TRBV7-6 and TRBJ1-1, is GAGVSQSPRYKVTKRGQDVALRCDPISGHVSLYWYRQALGQGPEFLTYFNYEAQQDKSGLPNDRFSAERPEGSISTLTIQRTEQRDSAMYRCASSLGRQNTEAFFGQGTRLTVV.

At least ten counts were recorded for this clonotype. V gene TRBV11-2 combines with J gene TRBJ2-1, with 11 bases that match TRBD2. V was pared by 3 bases and J by 6 bases, with 13 bases of the junction left unmatched. Germline CDR1 is SGHAT and CDR2 is FQNNGV. The CDR3 has 18 residues. CDR3 region: CASSLFSGGASRRNEQFF. CDR3 sequence (DNA): TGTGCCAGCAGCTTGTTTAGCGGGGGGGCCAGTCGTCGCAATGAGCAGTTCTTC.